The 26 T cell receptor beta chains reported below all come from one sample, sequenced in a study of control samples from healthy donors and cancer patients. The protocol was immunoSEQ multiplex PCR, while the TCRdb copy is restricted to in-frame clones and leaves out a portion. The sample has around 110,000 clones; more than 70% are singletons. Sequencing input: blood. The receptor set was obtained from a woman between 70 and 85 years old in good health.

V is TRBV5-1 and J is TRBJ2-2; weak D call: TRBD2 (5 bases). V lost 4 bases, J lost 0 bases, and 10 bases lay in between. Germline CDR1 reads SGHRS; CDR2 reads YFSETQ. The CDR3 runs 15 residues. This CDR3 is CASSQDGTNTGELFF. In DNA form, the CDR3 reads TGCGCCAGCAGCCAGGACGGGACGAACACCGGGGAGCTGTTTTTT.

The chain has TRBV10-3 and TRBJ2-4, with 7 bases identical to TRBD1. CDR1 and CDR2 (germline): ENHRY, SYGVKD. The CDR3 is 15 amino acids. The trim removed 2 bases at V and 7 bases at J, leaving 8 bases unmatched. The CDR3, as DNA: TGTGCCATCAGTGAGGTGGCAGGGGGTCGGAACATTCAGTACTTC. Amino acids: CAISEVAGGRNIQYF.

This sequence joins TRBV4-2 and TRBJ1-5, with no clear D. The CDR3 is 19 residues long. Germline V lookup: CDR1 LGHNA, CDR2 YNFKEQ. V dropped 0 bases and J dropped 2 bases, with 20 bases sitting between them. CDR3 DNA sequence: TGTGCCAGCAGCCAAGATAGCCCGGACGGGCTTTTTGGCAATCAGCCCCAGCATTTT. It translates to CASSQDSPDGLFGNQPQHF.

The J gene is TRBJ1-1, the V gene TRBV2; D remains unclear. Germline V gene lookup returns CDR1 SNHLY and CDR2 FYNNEI. The ends were cut back, 8 bases at V and 0 bases at J, with 10 bases in the middle. The CDR3 runs to 13 residues. Written as DNA, the CDR3 is TGTGCCAGCGGTAAGGCCATGAACACTGAAGCTTTCTTT. This codes for CASGKAMNTEAFF.

The chain employs TRBV5-5 and TRBJ1-2; the D gene is possibly TRBD1 (5 bases). Germline-derived CDR1 and CDR2 are SGHKS and YYEKEE (reference sequence). The CDR3 consists of 15 residues. Trimming pared 0 bases from V and 3 bases from J, leaving 12 bases between. CDR3 nucleotide sequence: TGTGCCAGCAGCTTGGCACTCGACAGATACTATGGCTACACCTTC. This codes for CASSLALDRYYGYTF.

CDR3 sequence: CASSIGGGVTGELFF. The CDR3 DNA sequence: TGTGCCAGTAGTATTGGGGGCGGGGTCACCGGGGAGCTGTTTTTT. V and J are TRBV19 and TRBJ2-2; D possibly uses TRBD1 or TRBD2 (6 bases each). The CDR3 spans 15 residues. CDR1 and CDR2 (germline): LNHDA, SQIVND (reference sequence). V lost 3 bases and J 4 bases, leaving 12 bases between the germline ends.

The chain employs TRBV7-6 and TRBJ1-4; 8 positions match TRBD1. V lost 5 bases, J lost 10 bases, and 18 bases stayed unmatched. Germline assignment: CDR1 SGHVS and CDR2 FNYEAQ. CDR3 length: 17 residues. CDR3: CASSPHPDPRTGSKLFF. The CDR3 bases are TGTGCCAGCAGCCCCCACCCAGACCCTCGGACAGGGTCAAAACTGTTTTTT.

The rearrangement links TRBV19 to TRBJ1-3, with D uncertain. CDR1 and CDR2 (germline): LNHDA, SQIVND (reference sequence). The CDR3 sequence is 15 residues long. With 3 bases removed from V and 0 bases from J, the gap between germline ends came to 9 bases. The CDR3 spells CASSMGGSSGNTIYF. As DNA, the CDR3 is TGTGCCAGTAGTATGGGCGGATCCTCTGGAAACACCATATATTTT.

The V and J genes are TRBV6-2 or TRBV6-3 and TRBJ2-2; 10 nucleotides match TRBD1. The CDR3 has 13 amino acids. CDR1 is MNHEY and CDR2 is SVGEGT in the germline V gene. The V segment lost 6 bases and the J segment 13 bases; nucleotides outside the gene matches: 8. CDR3 protein: CASSPLRDRGLFF. CDR3 coding DNA: TGTGCCAGCAGCCCCCTCCGGGACAGGGGGCTGTTTTTT.

This rearrangement joins TRBV27 to TRBJ2-3; D gene unclear. CDR1 is MNHEY, CDR2 SMNVEV, per germline (reference sequence). The CDR3 spans 16 residues. V lost 2 bases to trimming and J lost 0 bases, with 12 bases between them. CDR3 DNA sequence: TGTGCCAGCAGTTTACTGTCCATCCTGAGCACAGATACGCAGTATTTT. This sequence encodes CASSLLSILSTDTQYF.

This rearrangement joins TRBV25-1 to TRBJ2-3; D is possibly TRBD2 (6 bases). This CDR3 spans 14 amino acids. The germline gives CDR1 MGHDK, CDR2 SYGVNS. The V end was cut by 3 bases, the J end by 5 bases, with 12 bases between. The CDR3 sequence: CASSDGGDRDTQYF. In DNA form, the CDR3 reads TGTGCCAGCAGTGACGGGGGAGATCGAGATACGCAGTATTTT.

Points on this clone: At the DNA level, this CDR3 is encoded by other sequences in the same sample as well. The chain combines TRBV15 with TRBJ2-7, with unresolved D. The CDR3 contains 14 residues. Trimming shortened V by 0 bases and J by 4 bases, and 10 bases separated the two germline ends. Germline CDR1 and CDR2: LNHNV and YYDKDF (reference sequence). For the CDR3, the DNA is TGTGCCACCAGCAGAGATCGGGCGTCTTACGAGCAGTACTTC. Encoded protein: CATSRDRASYEQYF.

The chain employs TRBV7-9 and TRBJ1-3, with D unresolved. The CDR3 has 15 residues. The ends were cut back, 0 bases at V and 0 bases at J, with 6 bases in the middle. Germline CDR1 is SEHNR and CDR2 is FQNEAQ (reference sequence). The CDR3 region is CASSLATGSGNTIYF. The CDR3 nucleotides are TGTGCCAGCAGCTTAGCGACCGGCTCTGGAAACACCATATATTTT.

The rearrangement joins TRBV14 to TRBJ1-3; D is ambiguous. Deletions cut 4 bases from V and 8 bases from J, with 21 bases between. The CDR3 contains 16 residues. Germline V lookup: CDR1 SGHDN, CDR2 FVKESK. This chain's CDR3 is CASSRTSGSPGHTIYF. For the CDR3, the DNA is TGTGCCAGCAGCCGAACGTCGGGCTCCCCCGGACACACCATATATTTT.

The chain uses TRBV19 and TRBJ2-5; 12 bases are shared with TRBD2. CDR1 LNHDA and CDR2 SQIVND come from the germline V gene (reference sequence). Trimming removed 6 bases from V and 4 bases from J; junction bases left unmatched: 6. The CDR3 length is 15 residues. This CDR3 is CASRTSGGPGETQYF. Here the CDR3 DNA reads TGTGCCAGTAGGACTAGCGGGGGCCCCGGAGAGACCCAGTACTTC.

This chain links TRBV20-1 with TRBJ1-5; TRBD1 is a possible D gene (6 bases). Germline CDR1 DFQATT, CDR2 SNEGSKA (reference sequence). This CDR3 is 14 amino acids long. Trimming stripped 3 bases from V and 6 bases from J, with 15 bases between. The CDR3 DNA is TGCAGTGCTAGTCAGGGGCAGGGGATTCAGCCCCAGCATTTT. Its protein is CSASQGQGIQPQHF.

This chain links TRBV27 with TRBJ1-5; 10 nucleotides align to TRBD1. The CDR3 is made up of 13 amino acids. The V gene end was trimmed by 8 bases and the J gene end by 6 bases; junction bases not matched to a gene: 4. CDR1 is MNHEY, CDR2 SMNVEV, per germline (reference sequence). CDR3 protein: CASGGQGVQPQHF. Written as DNA, the CDR3 is TGTGCCAGCGGCGGACAGGGGGTTCAGCCCCAGCATTTT.

The V call is TRBV10-1, the J call TRBJ2-1, with 11 bases that match TRBD2. This CDR3 region has 16 residues. Germline lookup yields CDR1 WNHNN and CDR2 SYGVQD (reference sequence). The V segment lost 5 bases and the J segment 7 bases; nucleotides outside the gene matches: 10. Written as DNA, the CDR3 is TGCGCCAGCAGTTACCTTAGCGGGGGGGCCGTAAATGAGCAGTTCTTC. It translates to CASSYLSGGAVNEQFF.

V usage is TRBV5-4 and J usage is TRBJ2-1, with a possible D match to TRBD2 (5 bases). V was shortened by 0 bases and J by 7 bases, with 5 bases between the two germline ends. The CDR3 has 12 residues. Germline CDR1 reads SGHNT; CDR2 reads YYREEE (reference sequence). The CDR3 protein is CASSLGGNEQFF. In DNA form, the CDR3 reads TGTGCCAGCAGCTTGGGAGGGAATGAGCAGTTCTTC.

The CDR3 coding sequence is TGTGCCAGTAGTCTCTCGGGACAGGGGGCTTACGAGCAGTACTTC. Amino acids: CASSLSGQGAYEQYF. The chain joins TRBV19 to TRBJ2-7; 12 bases fit TRBD1. Per germline, CDR1 LNHDA and CDR2 SQIVND (reference sequence). The CDR3 has 15 residues. J was trimmed by 4 bases and V by 5 bases; bases with no gene match: 6.

CDR3 residues: CASSPGQTTNYGYTF. DNA of the CDR3: TGTGCCAGCTCACCAGGACAGACTACTAACTATGGCTACACCTTC. This chain uses TRBV18 with TRBJ1-2; a possible D gene is TRBD1 (6 bases). V lost 2 bases and J 0 bases, leaving 10 bases between the germline ends. CDR3 size: 15 residues. Germline CDR1 KGHSH, CDR2 LQKENI.

The chain combines TRBV9 with TRBJ1-3; 8 positions agree with TRBD1. Looked up from germline, CDR1 is SGDLS and CDR2 is YYNGEE. The CDR3 is 15 residues long. The trim removed 1 base at V and 4 bases at J, leaving 4 bases unmatched. In DNA, the CDR3 is TGTGCCAGCAGCGTATCAGGGGGCGAAGGAAACACCATATATTTT. This translates into CASSVSGGEGNTIYF.

This chain uses TRBV15 with TRBJ2-1; D remains ambiguous. The CDR3 covers 16 residues. The ends were cut back, 1 base at V and 1 base at J, with 11 bases in the middle. The germline CDR1 and CDR2 sequences are LNHNV and YYDKDF (reference sequence). CDR3 nucleotide sequence: TGTGCCACCAGCAGAGTCGCCGCCGCTTCCTACAATGAGCAGTTCTTC. It codes for CATSRVAAASYNEQFF.

This chain links TRBV9 with TRBJ2-1; TRBD1 is a possible D gene (6 bases). Deletions cut 0 bases from V and 9 bases from J, with 10 bases between. Germline CDR1 reads SGDLS; CDR2 reads YYNGEE. The CDR3 is 13 residues long. The CDR3 coding sequence is TGTGCCAGCAGCGTAGCCTCACAGGGTGAGCAGTTCTTC. It translates to CASSVASQGEQFF.

This chain links TRBV24-1 with TRBJ2-1; possible D gene TRBD1, 5 bases. This CDR3 contains 17 residues. V dropped 6 bases and J dropped 0 bases, with 17 bases sitting between them. The germline V gene has CDR1 KGHDR and CDR2 SFDVKD. CDR3 amino acids: CATSKPSTGDSYNEQFF. The CDR3 region has the DNA TGTGCCACCAGTAAACCGTCTACAGGAGACTCCTACAATGAGCAGTTCTTC.

The V call is TRBV27, the J call TRBJ2-7; no clear D. Trimming removed 5 bases from V and 0 bases from J, with 14 bases in between. Per the germline V gene, CDR1 is MNHEY and CDR2 is SMNVEV (reference sequence). This CDR3 region has 15 residues. The CDR3 DNA follows: TGTGCCAGCAGTGGTCTAGGGCTGGGCTCCTACGAGCAGTACTTC. Amino acids: CASSGLGLGSYEQYF.